This T cell receptor (beta chain) was recovered during a study of CD8+ T cells in alopecia areata (dated by TCRdb to between 2018 and 2020). The study in broad terms: Treated patients were enrolled in an open-label pilot trial of oral tofacitinib at 5 to 10 mg twice daily for moderate-to-severe alopecia areata. Patients stayed on tofacitinib for 6 to 18 months and then had 6 months of follow-up off drug so that delayed response and recurrence could be assessed. For the treated patients, the SALT score, which quantifies what percentage of scalp surface area is affected, served as the measure of disease severity. In both human patients and the C3H/HeJ mouse model, the study applied high-throughput TCRbeta sequencing to look at T cell clonal expansion in alopecia areata. In humans, TCRbeta sequencing was performed on scalp tissue and on sorted CD4+ and CD8+ peripheral blood T cells from healthy controls and from patients with patchy or totalis/universalis alopecia areata. Biopsies were taken from tofacitinib-treated patients at baseline and at 4 and 24 weeks of treatment, and a later scalp biopsy was taken in several of the tofacitinib-treated patients. Scalp clonality was compared among normal scalp (n=4), patchy alopecia areata scalp (n=8), and alopecia totalis/universalis scalp (n=8). RNA was extracted with the PAXgene miRNA kit for fixed scalp, the miRNeasy kit for PBMCs, and the RNeasy kit for mouse skin. Amplification of TCRbeta CDR3 regions was done by immunoSEQ multiplex PCR using 35 Vbeta forward primers and 13 Jbeta reverse primers.

Spanning cysteine to phenylalanine, the CDR3 consists of 12 amino acids. The kept DNA is CDR3 alone, 36 bases in frame from the first base. The junction shows trimming of 4 bases on V and 11 bases on J, and the gene matches do not reach 8 bases of it. As encoded in the germline V gene, CDR1 is SGHDT while CDR2 is YYEEEE. The time point label, read with the paper, signifies: around 29 days on oral tofacitinib. The sample's treatment or condition label, in plain terms: oral pan-JAK inhibitor, 5-10 mg twice daily. Lesional scalp punch biopsies and peripheral blood were collected from alopecia areata patients. After PBMCs were isolated by density centrifugation and stained for CD3, CD4 and CD8, a FACSAria was used to sort CD4+ and CD8+ T cells. The paper as a whole reports these results and caveats: During tofacitinib treatment, many expanded lesional clones remained in scalp and blood, and this persistence may partly explain relapse after treatment is stopped. Because the treated cohort was small and had only one nonresponder, larger studies are needed to examine links between baseline CD8+ expansion and response. Higher clonality and more expanded CD8+ clones were observed in lesional scalp than in normal scalp, particularly in alopecia totalis/universalis, a finding suggestive of antigenic drive. TCR sequences shared between patients were less clear than in mice, possibly partly because of HLA diversity in the patient population. Tofacitinib significantly lowered scalp clonality and the number of expanded CD8+ clones among the top 100 scalp clones. Scalp TCR repertoire analysis is complicated because resident alphabeta T cells in normal human skin are also sequenced, whereas mouse skin is dominated by gammadelta T cells.

Library preparation was by the immunoSEQ multiplex PCR assay. For TCR sequencing, RNA was extracted from every sample and reverse transcribed into cDNA to serve as template. SuperScript III was used for first-strand cDNA synthesis, primed with a 2:1 mix of oligo-dT and random hexamers. A synthetic immune receptor repertoire was used to gauge amplification bias, and whatever bias remained was removed computationally. For the original study's pipeline: Raw reads were preprocessed to remove errors, and CDR3 was defined by IMGT conventions from the conserved cysteine to phenylalanine. Clonality was computed as 1 minus the Shannon entropy, with the entropy normalized by log2 of the number of productive unique TCRs. Scalp TCRbeta sequences were cross-referenced with sorted blood CD4 and CD8 repertoires so that the CD4 or CD8 identity of scalp clones could be inferred. In TCRdb, the immuneACCESS table is reduced to in-frame sequences with V and J assigned. These tables do not hold every clone; where another copy was compared, an unresolved V gene accounts for under half, and the others remain unexplained. The DNA gave D and trimming, while V, J and clone size come from that table. A total of under 200,000 clones appear in this sample, roughly two thirds of them only once. About 0.94% of the sample is in the top ten clones.

Note on this clone: There is no known antigen for this receptor. Base qualities are missing; no much larger clone stands one base away.

The sequences come from CD4+ T cells sorted from blood, collected at week 4, from a patient treated with tofacitinib. The TCR was taken from a human donor with alopecia areata. The sequence is built from TRBV5-6 and TRBJ2-7, and 8 junction bases match TRBD1. The DNA sequence is as follows: TGTGCCAGCAGCCGGGGACAGGCGCAGAAGTACTTC. Translated, it gives CASSRGQAQKYF.